This T cell receptor (beta chain) was profiled in a study of T cell responses to AZD1222 COVID-19 vaccine. Points from the study as a whole: Spike regions recognized by vaccine-associated CD4 TCRs spanned the protein, led by 160-218 and 743-854.

TCRdb keeps only in-frame clones here, not all; method: immunoSEQ multiplex PCR. The sample has about 100,000 clones; about 90% are singletons. The germline CDR1 and CDR2 sequences are MGHDK and SYGVNS. CDR3 size: 13 residues. The V and J ends lost 6 bases and 4 bases respectively, with 10 bases between them. Turning to this clone: The antigen remains unidentified.

This sample comprised peripheral blood, obtained on day 0 of AZD1222 vaccination. This sequence joins TRBV25-1 and TRBJ1-5; D perhaps matches TRBD1 (6 bases). The sequence was obtained from an adult in good health. The CDR3 sequence: CASSQGGNQPQHF. The CDR3 nucleotides read TGTGCCAGCAGCCAAGGGGGGAATCAGCCCCAGCATTTT.